Sequencing of this T cell receptor (beta chain) was carried out in a study of tumor-infiltrating lymphocytes in localized non-small cell lung cancer. Study overall: Patients included smokers and never-smokers with various histologies, some sampled after neoadjuvant chemotherapy. Study-level points and caveats: TCR sequencing covered a subset of patients with enough tissue. No T-cell fraction difference was seen between IM1 and IM2 tumors. Technical variation could not be separated from intratumor heterogeneity here.

Notes on this clone: Its target is unknown.

Sequenced by immunoSEQ multiplex PCR; TCRdb stores in-frame clones only, minus some. The sample lists about 9,300 clones, approximately 80% occurring once. This CDR3 is built from 16 residues. The specimen was uninvolved lung tissue not adjacent to the tumor. This clonotype was sampled from a human donor with non-small cell lung cancer. This chain links TRBV12-2 with TRBJ2-5; TRBD2 is taken as the D call from the table, unchecked against the DNA. TRBV12-2 is assigned pseudogene status. CDR3 nucleotide sequence: TGTGCAAGTCGCTTAGACCAGACTAGCGGGGGACAGACCCAGTACTTC. Translation: CASRLDQTSGGQTQYF.